The sequence of this T cell receptor (beta chain) was determined in a study of shared clonotypes between healthy human individuals. Study conclusions and caveats: Rarefaction gave evidence that sorted-subset sequencing remained incomplete despite large depth. Sampling included only blood; tissue repertoires likely differ.

Trimming left V 9 bases short and J 5 bases short, with 9 bases between. CDR3 length equals 11 residues. The V gene's germline CDR1 is SGHNT and CDR2 YYREEE (reference sequence). Sequenced by immunoSEQ multiplex PCR; TCRdb stores in-frame clones only, minus some. The repertoire holds more than 2 million clones, with almost 96% as singletons. As concerns this clone: Its matching antigen is unknown.

Sequences were obtained from naive CD4+ T cells sorted from blood. Subset here: CD45RA+ positively selected. This clonotype originated in a man aged 18 to 30 in good health. The chain carries TRBV5-4 and TRBJ2-4; D ambiguous. The CDR3 sequence: CATSSENIQYF. In nucleotides, the CDR3 is TGTGCCACGAGTTCAGAAAACATTCAGTACTTC.